A single TCR beta chain is shown here with its context. Its antigen is still unknown. A much bigger clone sits one base away, suggesting this may be a read error. The TCR beta cDNA libraries contained unique molecular identifiers. TCRdb re-called the PCR reads through MiXCR, storing one row per CDR3 protein. This sample carries approximately 250,000 distinct CDR3 sequences, 36% of them seen once, and the ten largest clones take more than 4%. The sample originates from a study of post-analysis software for immune sequencing data. Findings and caveats of the study: Same-batch preparations were strongly co-clustered by F measure. Four to six TRBV segments (TRBV5-6, TRBV5-1 and TRBV20-1 among them) occurred more frequently in patients than in controls.

Trimming took 7 bases from V and 7 from J, leaving 11 bases between them. Germline CDR1 and CDR2: SGHTA and FQGNSA. The CDR3 has 11 residues. The sequence was obtained from a girl aged 5 to 17 with multiple sclerosis. Sample: blood. V usage is TRBV7-2 and J usage is TRBJ2-7; TRBD2 is a possible D gene (5 bases). The CDR3 loop reads CASTLGGEQYF. The CDR3 DNA follows: TGTGCCAGCACACTAGGCGGTGAGCAGTACTTC.